The 26 T cell receptor beta chains below were found in one sample sequenced in a study of PD-L1 blockade in urothelial cancer. Data came from immunoSEQ multiplex PCR; TCRdb stores just in-frame clones and leaves some out. The sample includes tens of thousands of clones, less than 95% of them seen just once. Time point denoted: peripheral blood 6 weeks after treatment start. This specimen was PBMCs, taken around atezolizumab (anti-PD-L1) treatment. Receptors were obtained from a man in his 70s with urothelial cancer.

The J gene is TRBJ1-3, the V gene TRBV19, with D tentatively TRBD1 (5 bases). Germline values: CDR1 LNHDA, CDR2 SQIVND (reference sequence). Trimming pared 4 bases from V and 0 bases from J, leaving 22 bases between. This CDR3 has 19 amino acids. The CDR3 coding sequence is TGTGCCAGTAGTAGCTCACTCGACAGTCTTTTGAGCTCTGGAAACACCATATATTTT. Translated: CASSSSLDSLLSSGNTIYF.

The V call is TRBV28, the J call TRBJ2-7; TRBD2 is a possible D gene (6 bases). The CDR3 loop spans 13 amino acids. V lost 7 bases to trimming and J lost 2 bases, with 12 bases between them. The V gene's germline CDR1 is MDHEN and CDR2 SYDVKM. CDR3 sequence: CASTGGQTYEQYF. CDR3 DNA: TGTGCCAGCACAGGAGGGCAGACCTACGAGCAGTACTTC.

V is TRBV7-9 and J is TRBJ1-3, with 7 bases fitting TRBD1. The junction had 11 bases not matched to a gene; V was cut back by 4 bases and J by 5 bases. The CDR3 is 16 residues long. Germline loops: CDR1 SEHNR, CDR2 FQNEAQ (reference sequence). CDR3 sequence (DNA): TGTGCCAGCAGCTCTATTCTCCAGGGGGTCCGAAACACCATATATTTT. This gives the protein CASSSILQGVRNTIYF. The full variable domain, rest sourced from reference TRBV7-9 and TRBJ1-3, is DTGVSQNPRHKITKRGQNVTFRCDPISEHNRLYWYRQTLGQGPEFLTYFQNEAQLEKSRLLSDRFSAERPKGSFSTLEIQRTEQGDSAMYLCASSSILQGVRNTIYFGEGSWLTVV.

The rearrangement links TRBV9 to TRBJ2-1; D may be TRBD1 (5 bases). Germline CDR1 is SGDLS and CDR2 is YYNGEE. The CDR3 loop spans 14 amino acids. V lost 4 bases and J 9 bases, leaving 17 bases between the germline ends. CDR3 loop: CASSPYVRVGEQFF. CDR3 bases: TGTGCCAGCAGCCCCTACGTCAGGGTGGGTGAGCAGTTCTTC.

The gene calls are TRBV5-1 and TRBJ2-2; 8 bases are a match to TRBD1. This CDR3 comprises 14 residues. V lost 3 bases, J lost 10 bases, and 8 bases stayed unmatched. Per the germline V gene, CDR1 is SGHRS and CDR2 is YFSETQ. CDR3 residues: CASSSPGGLKELFF. The CDR3 region has the DNA TGCGCCAGCAGCTCTCCAGGGGGCTTAAAGGAGCTGTTTTTT.

The rearrangement joins TRBV4-1 to TRBJ2-7, with 10 nucleotides matching TRBD2. The germline CDR1 and CDR2 sequences are MGHRA and YSYEKL. With 4 bases clipped from V and 4 bases from J, the junction kept 10 bases outside the gene matches. This CDR3 is 16 amino acids long. CDR3 in amino acids: CASSRGTSDRLYEQYF. The DNA of the CDR3 is TGCGCCAGCAGCCGAGGGACTAGCGACCGACTTTACGAGCAGTACTTC.

The rearrangement joins TRBV9 to TRBJ1-4; D is unclear. Trimming stripped 0 bases from V and 1 base from J, with 13 bases between. CDR1 and CDR2 (germline): SGDLS, YYNGEE. This CDR3 comprises 17 residues. CDR3: CASSVAHTRGTNEKLFF. The CDR3 DNA reads as TGTGCCAGCAGCGTAGCTCACACGCGGGGAACTAATGAAAAACTGTTTTTT.

The chain couples TRBV25-1 to TRBJ1-4; a possible D gene is TRBD1 (5 bases). The germline gives CDR1 MGHDK, CDR2 SYGVNS. The CDR3 consists of 13 residues. Deletions cut 2 bases from V and 8 bases from J, with 9 bases between. CDR3 loop: CASSEGAREKLFF. CDR3 nucleotide sequence: TGTGCCAGCAGTGAAGGGGCCCGGGAAAAACTGTTTTTT.

This chain uses TRBV6-6 with TRBJ1-4, with D possibly TRBD1 on 5 matching bases. Germline V gene lookup returns CDR1 MNHNY and CDR2 SVGAGI (reference sequence). Trimming pared 11 bases from V and 5 bases from J, leaving 15 bases between. The CDR3 contains 13 residues. The CDR3 DNA sequence: TGTGCCGGGGCAGGAGGAGGGAATGAAAAACTGTTTTTT. Amino acid sequence: CAGAGGGNEKLFF.

The chain couples TRBV7-3 to TRBJ2-1, with TRBD2 as a possible D gene (6 bases). This CDR3 has 14 residues. V lost 1 base and J 9 bases, leaving 13 bases between the germline ends. Germline V gives CDR1 SGHTA, CDR2 FQGTGA. The CDR3 protein is CASSLIREQGEQFF. The CDR3 DNA is TGTGCCAGCAGCTTAATCCGGGAGCAGGGTGAGCAGTTCTTC. The complete variable domain, with remaining parts taken from reference TRBV7-3 and TRBJ2-1, reads GAGVSQTPSNKVTEKGKYVELRCDPISGHTALYWYRQSLGQGPEFLIYFQGTGAADDSGLPNDRFFAVRPEGSVSTLKIQRTERGDSAVYLCASSLIREQGEQFFGPGTRLTVL.

This clone was counted once. The chain recombines TRBV15 with TRBJ1-5; D is possibly TRBD1 (5 bases). Germline CDR1 and CDR2: LNHNV and YYDKDF (reference sequence). Trimming removed 3 bases from V and 3 bases from J, with 9 bases in between. The CDR3 spans 14 residues. The CDR3 region is CATSSQGYNQPQHF. The CDR3 coding sequence is TGTGCCACCAGCAGCCAGGGTTACAATCAGCCCCAGCATTTT.

The V and J genes are TRBV2 and TRBJ2-7; no reliable D call. Germline V CDR1 and CDR2: SNHLY, FYNNEI. This CDR3 is 12 amino acids long. V was clipped by 8 bases and J by 2 bases, with 10 bases between them. Here the CDR3 reads CASGVTTYEQYF. CDR3 DNA sequence: TGTGCCAGCGGAGTAACAACCTACGAGCAGTACTTC.

The chain couples TRBV6-5 to TRBJ2-7, with 9 bases that match TRBD1. This CDR3 has 16 amino acids. Trimming at V came to 0 bases and at J to 4 bases, leaving 7 bases not matched to a gene. From germline, CDR1 is MNHEY and CDR2 SVGAGI. CDR3 in amino acids: CASSYSTGQGNYEQYF. Written as DNA, the CDR3 is TGTGCCAGCAGTTACTCCACGGGACAGGGAAATTACGAGCAGTACTTC.

With respect to this clone: Other DNA variants within this sample encode the same CDR3. The chain uses TRBV5-1 and TRBJ1-4, with 11 positions matching TRBD1. Germline assignment: CDR1 SGHRS and CDR2 YFSETQ. Unmatched junction bases numbered 10, after V lost 4 bases and J lost 2 bases. CDR3 length: 18 residues. CDR3 residues: CASSPEGQGAPTNEKLFF. The CDR3 nucleotides read TGCGCCAGCAGCCCAGAAGGACAGGGGGCGCCTACTAATGAAAAACTGTTTTTT. Supplemented by reference TRBV5-1 and TRBJ1-4, the full variable domain reads KAGVTQTPRYLIKTRGQQVTLSCSPISGHRSVSWYQQTPGQGLQFLFEYFSETQRNKGNFPGRFSGRQFSNSRSEMNVSTLELGDSALYLCASSPEGQGAPTNEKLFFGSGTQLSVL.

The chain employs TRBV27 and TRBJ1-2; no clear D gene. Trimming pared 2 bases from V and 6 bases from J, leaving 10 bases between. CDR1 is MNHEY, CDR2 SMNVEV, per germline (reference sequence). The CDR3 spans 13 residues. CDR3 residues: CASSLRGTDGYTF. The CDR3, as DNA: TGTGCCAGCAGTTTACGAGGAACGGATGGCTACACCTTC.

The J gene is TRBJ1-5, the V gene TRBV5-6; 8 nucleotides match TRBD1. There are 18 residues in the CDR3. V shed 1 base and J 2 bases; nucleotides not matched to a gene: 11. Germline V gene lookup returns CDR1 SGHDT and CDR2 YYEEEE. CDR3 residues: CASSLSRDRRFGNQPQHF. The CDR3 nucleotides are TGTGCCAGCAGCTTGTCCCGGGACAGGAGGTTCGGCAATCAGCCCCAGCATTTT.

The chain combines TRBV2 with TRBJ1-4; D perhaps matches TRBD1 (5 bases). Trimming removed 11 bases at V and 8 bases at J, with 12 bases between. Germline CDR1 and CDR2: SNHLY and FYNNEI. The CDR3 sequence is 11 residues long. This CDR3 reads CARRKGEKLFF. CDR3 bases: TGTGCCCGAAGAAAGGGGGAAAAACTGTTTTTT.

The chain combines TRBV2 with TRBJ1-5; possible D gene TRBD1, 5 bases. The CDR3 is 15 residues long. Trimming took off 6 bases at V and 2 bases at J, with 14 bases between the two ends. From germline, CDR1 is SNHLY and CDR2 FYNNEI. Written as DNA, the CDR3 is TGTGCCAGCAGGGGGGAGGGGCTTGGCAATCAGCCCCAGCATTTT. It encodes CASRGEGLGNQPQHF.

V and J are TRBV20-1 and TRBJ2-1; D is unresolved. With 6 bases removed from V and 12 bases from J, the gap between germline ends came to 15 bases. The CDR3 loop spans 11 amino acids. Germline-derived CDR1 and CDR2 are DFQATT and SNEGSKA (reference sequence). The CDR3 DNA sequence: TGCAGTGCCAGCCCCCCGCTAGTGCAGTTCTTC. Encoded protein: CSASPPLVQFF.

CDR3 coding DNA: TGTGCCAGTAGTATAGGTGGGACAGGGGCCAATCAGCCCCAGCATTTT. Protein sequence: CASSIGGTGANQPQHF. The chain combines TRBV19 with TRBJ1-5, with 10 bases identical to TRBD1. V shed 1 base and J 3 bases; nucleotides not matched to a gene: 3. Germline V gene lookup returns CDR1 LNHDA and CDR2 SQIVND (reference sequence). The CDR3 has 16 amino acids.

The rearrangement uses TRBV9 and TRBJ2-7; possibly TRBD2 for D (6 bases). This CDR3 region has 15 residues. The V gene lost 3 bases and the J gene lost 5 bases, with 18 bases spanning the gap. Germline loops: CDR1 SGDLS, CDR2 YYNGEE. The CDR3 DNA reads TGTGCCAGCAGCGGGGGGGAGCGCAGACTTGACGAGCAGTACTTC. Protein: CASSGGERRLDEQYF.

This rearrangement joins TRBV6-1 to TRBJ2-7, with TRBD1 identical over 9 bases. Germline V gene sequence: CDR1 MNHNS, CDR2 SASEGT. With V trimmed by 1 base and J by 4 bases, 2 bases remained unmatched. The CDR3 covers 14 residues. The CDR3 sequence is CASSEGTGDYEQYF. CDR3 sequence (DNA): TGTGCCAGCAGTGAAGGGACAGGGGATTACGAGCAGTACTTC.

The chain carries TRBV6-1 and TRBJ2-3; 11 bases match TRBD1. Germline loops: CDR1 MNHNS, CDR2 SASEGT. Germline trimming cut 1 base from V and 4 bases from J; bases unmatched to any gene: 4. The CDR3 runs 16 residues. The CDR3 loop reads CASSEGVGQGADTQYF. Written as DNA, the CDR3 is TGTGCCAGCAGTGAAGGGGTGGGACAGGGGGCAGATACGCAGTATTTT.

The chain combines TRBV6-5 with TRBJ1-6, with 9 bases aligning to TRBD1. Germline V CDR1 and CDR2: MNHEY, SVGAGI. The trim removed 6 bases at V and 7 bases at J, leaving 4 bases unmatched. CDR3 length: 14 amino acids. The CDR3 sequence is CASRLDRGNSPLHF. CDR3 bases: TGTGCCAGCAGACTCGACAGGGGGAATTCACCCCTCCACTTT.

This chain uses TRBV5-4 with TRBJ1-4; tentative D call: TRBD1 (5 bases). The CDR3 contains 14 residues. Germline CDR1 is SGHNT and CDR2 is YYREEE (reference sequence). V dropped 3 bases and J dropped 8 bases, with 14 bases sitting between them. The CDR3 loop reads CASSSETADEKLFF. The CDR3 DNA reads as TGTGCCAGCAGCTCGGAGACAGCCGACGAAAAACTGTTTTTT.

The V call is TRBV29-1, the J call TRBJ2-5; D is undetermined. This CDR3 spans 13 amino acids. The germline V and J ends were trimmed by 5 bases and 4 bases, with 14 bases remaining between them. CDR1 SQVTM and CDR2 ANQGSEA come from the germline V gene. CDR3 region: CSVPAVSPETQYF. DNA for the CDR3: TGCAGCGTTCCGGCAGTTAGCCCAGAGACCCAGTACTTC.